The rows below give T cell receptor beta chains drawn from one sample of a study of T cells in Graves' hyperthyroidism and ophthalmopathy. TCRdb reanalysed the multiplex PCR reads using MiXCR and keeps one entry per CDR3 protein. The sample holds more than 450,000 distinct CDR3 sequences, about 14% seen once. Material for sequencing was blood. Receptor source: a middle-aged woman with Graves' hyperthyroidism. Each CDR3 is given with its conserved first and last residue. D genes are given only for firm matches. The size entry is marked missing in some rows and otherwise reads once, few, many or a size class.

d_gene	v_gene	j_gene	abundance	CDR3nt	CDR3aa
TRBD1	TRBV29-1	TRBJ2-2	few	TGCAGCGTTGAACAGGGGGTATTGGGCGGGGAGCTGTTTTTT	CSVEQGVLGGELFF
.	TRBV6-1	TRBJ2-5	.	TGTGCCAGCAGTGAATGGTCCGGGGCGCGGGAGACCCAGTACTTC	CASSEWSGARETQYF
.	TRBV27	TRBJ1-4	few	TGTGCCAGCAGTTTCAATCTAGGAAATGAAAAACTGTTTTTT	CASSFNLGNEKLFF
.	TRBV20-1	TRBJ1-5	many	TGCAGTGCTAACAACGTAAATCTTGATCAGCCCCAGCATTTT	CSANNVNLDQPQHF
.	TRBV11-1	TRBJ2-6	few	TGTGCCAGCAGCTCCCCCCGGGCCGGAATTTCTGGGGCCAACGTCCTGACTTTC	CASSSPRAGISGANVLTF
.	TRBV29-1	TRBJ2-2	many	TGCAGCGTTGAGGGAACGAGGACCGGGGAGCTGTTTTTT	CSVEGTRTGELFF
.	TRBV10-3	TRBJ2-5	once	TGTGCCATCAGTGGACAAGGAAATGAGACCCAGTACTTC	CAISGQGNETQYF
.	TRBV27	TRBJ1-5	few	TGTGCCAGCAGTGGGGGGACATCGGCTCGGCCCCAGCATTTT	CASSGGTSARPQHF
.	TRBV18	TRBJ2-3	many	TGTGCCAGCTCACCTAAGGGGGGAGATACGCAGTATTTT	CASSPKGGDTQYF
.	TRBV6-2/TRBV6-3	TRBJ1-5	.	TGTGCCAGCACTGGCTGGCAGAGCAATCAGCCCCAGCATTTT	CASTGWQSNQPQHF
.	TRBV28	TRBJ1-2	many	TGTGCCAGCAGTCCGGGGAGGTCGGTTGGCTACACCTTC	CASSPGRSVGYTF
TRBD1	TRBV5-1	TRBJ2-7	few	TGCGCCAGCAGCTTCGGCGGGACAGGGGCCTACGAGCAGTACTTC	CASSFGGTGAYEQYF
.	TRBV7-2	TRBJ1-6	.	TGTGCCAGCAGCTTAATTACCGGGACCTATAATTCACCCCTCCACTTT	CASSLITGTYNSPLHF
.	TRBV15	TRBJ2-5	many	TGTGCCACCAGCGGGGGTATACGAGAGACCCAGTACTTC	CATSGGIRETQYF
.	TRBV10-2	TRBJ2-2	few	TGCGCCAGTACACCGCTTTTGCGGAACACCGGGGAGCTGTTTTTT	CASTPLLRNTGELFF
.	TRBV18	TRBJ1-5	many	TGTGCCAGCTCACTCCAAGATCAACAGCCCCAGCATTTT	CASSLQDQQPQHF